The 7 T cell receptor beta chains below come from one sample, sequenced in a study of T cell responses to AZD1222 COVID-19 vaccine. The repertoire was sequenced with immunoSEQ multiplex PCR; TCRdb's copy has only in-frame clones and lacks some. The sample has 150,000 to 200,000 clones; around nine tenths are singletons. Specimen: peripheral blood, collected on day 0 of AZD1222 vaccination. These receptors were obtained from an adult in good health.

The gene calls are TRBV18 and TRBJ1-2; 7 bases fit TRBD1. This CDR3 is built from 12 residues. After removal of 3 bases from V and 10 bases from J, the junction contained 5 bases not matched to a gene. Germline CDR1 and CDR2: KGHSH and LQKENI. CDR3: CASSPLTGSYTF. Written as DNA, the CDR3 is TGTGCCAGCTCACCCTTGACAGGGTCCTACACCTTC.

This clone was seen a handful of times. The chain is built from TRBV5-1 and TRBJ1-5; tentative D call: TRBD1 (5 bases). The CDR3 has 15 amino acids. The germline gives CDR1 SGHRS, CDR2 YFSETQ. Trimming cost V 0 bases and J 0 bases, with 7 bases left between them. CDR3 nucleotide sequence: TGCGCCAGCAGCTTGGGGGGGGATAGCAATCAGCCCCAGCATTTT. Protein: CASSLGGDSNQPQHF.

This clone was observed a few times. This chain joins TRBV19 and TRBJ2-2, with 14 bases identical to TRBD2. Germline CDR1 reads LNHDA; CDR2 reads SQIVND (reference sequence). The CDR3 covers 15 residues. Unmatched junction bases numbered 9, after V lost 11 bases and J lost 7 bases. CDR3 DNA sequence: TGTGCCGCCAGACTAGCGGGGGGGCAGAGCGGGGAGCTGTTTTTT. Protein product: CAARLAGGQSGELFF.

The rearrangement links TRBV30 to TRBJ1-5; D ambiguous. V dropped 1 base and J dropped 0 bases, with 4 bases sitting between them. In germline, CDR1 is GTSNPN, CDR2 SVGIG (reference sequence). The CDR3 is 13 amino acids. Written as DNA, the CDR3 is TGTGCCTGGAGTGCTAATAGCAATCAGCCCCAGCATTTT. Translated, it gives CAWSANSNQPQHF.

The V and J genes are TRBV29-1 and TRBJ1-1, with 7 nucleotides matching TRBD1. CDR1 and CDR2 (germline): SQVTM, ANQGSEA. J lost 0 bases, V lost 7 bases, and 2 bases had no gene match. The CDR3 runs to 12 residues. As DNA, the CDR3 is TGCAGCGGAGGACAGGTGAACACTGAAGCTTTCTTT. Its protein product is CSGGQVNTEAFF.

The V and J genes are TRBV7-3 and TRBJ1-6, with D maybe TRBD1 (6 bases). This CDR3 has 14 amino acids. From germline, CDR1 is SGHTA and CDR2 FQGTGA. V was pared by 2 bases and J by 10 bases, with 12 bases between. CDR3 region: CASSLGGQGSPLHF. CDR3 DNA sequence: TGTGCCAGCAGCTTAGGGGGTCAGGGGTCACCCCTCCACTTT.

This clone was recorded only once. The chain couples TRBV5-1 to TRBJ1-1, with TRBD1 matching over 9 bases. Germline V gene sequence: CDR1 SGHRS, CDR2 YFSETQ. CDR3 length: 16 residues. V was clipped by 0 bases and J by 4 bases; unmatched bases: 7. The CDR3 reads CASSLGGQGGSTEAFF. In nucleotides, the CDR3 is TGCGCCAGCAGCTTGGGGGGACAGGGTGGTAGCACTGAAGCTTTCTTT.